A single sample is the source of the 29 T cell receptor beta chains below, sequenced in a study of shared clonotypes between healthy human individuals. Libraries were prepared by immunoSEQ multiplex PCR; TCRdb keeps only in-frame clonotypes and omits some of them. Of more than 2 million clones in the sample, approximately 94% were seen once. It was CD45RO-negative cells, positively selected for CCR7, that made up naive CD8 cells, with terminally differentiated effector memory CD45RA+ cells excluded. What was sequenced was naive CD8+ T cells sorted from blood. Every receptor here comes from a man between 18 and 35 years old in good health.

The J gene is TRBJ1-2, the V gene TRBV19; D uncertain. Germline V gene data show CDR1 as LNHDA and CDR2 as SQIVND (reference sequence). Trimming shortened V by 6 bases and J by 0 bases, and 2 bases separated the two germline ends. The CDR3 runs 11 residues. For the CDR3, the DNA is TGTGCCAGTAGGTCTAACTATGGCTACACCTTC. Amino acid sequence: CASRSNYGYTF.

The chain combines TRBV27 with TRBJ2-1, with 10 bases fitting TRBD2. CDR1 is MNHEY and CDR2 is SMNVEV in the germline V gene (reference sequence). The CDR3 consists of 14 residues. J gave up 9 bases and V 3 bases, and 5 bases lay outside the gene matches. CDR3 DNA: TGTGCCAGCAGTTTTGCTAGCGGGGGTAGTGAGCAGTTCTTC. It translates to CASSFASGGSEQFF.

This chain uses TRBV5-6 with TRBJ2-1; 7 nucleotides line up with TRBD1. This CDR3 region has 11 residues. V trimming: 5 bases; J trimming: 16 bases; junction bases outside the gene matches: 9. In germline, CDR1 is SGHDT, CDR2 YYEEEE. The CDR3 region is CASSTGTEFFF. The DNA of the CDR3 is TGTGCCAGCAGTACCGGGACAGAATTTTTCTTC. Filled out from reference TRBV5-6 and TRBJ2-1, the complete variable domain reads DAGVTQSPTHLIKTRGQQVTLRCSPKSGHDTVSWYQQALGQGPQFIFQYYEEEERQRGNFPDRFSGHQFPNYSSELNVNALLLGDSALYLCASSTGTEFFFGPGTRLTVL.

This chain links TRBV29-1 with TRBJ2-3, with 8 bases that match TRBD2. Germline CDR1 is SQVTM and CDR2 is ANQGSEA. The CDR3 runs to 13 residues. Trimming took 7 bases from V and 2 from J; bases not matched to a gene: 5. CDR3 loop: CSARAGATDTQYF. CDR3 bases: TGCAGCGCCCGAGCGGGAGCCACAGATACGCAGTATTTT.

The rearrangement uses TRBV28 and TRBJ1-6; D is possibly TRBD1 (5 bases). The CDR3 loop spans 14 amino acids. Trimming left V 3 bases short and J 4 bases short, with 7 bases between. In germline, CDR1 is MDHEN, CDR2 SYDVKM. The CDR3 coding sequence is TGTGCCAGCAGTTTGACAGCATATAATTCACCCCTCCACTTT. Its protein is CASSLTAYNSPLHF.

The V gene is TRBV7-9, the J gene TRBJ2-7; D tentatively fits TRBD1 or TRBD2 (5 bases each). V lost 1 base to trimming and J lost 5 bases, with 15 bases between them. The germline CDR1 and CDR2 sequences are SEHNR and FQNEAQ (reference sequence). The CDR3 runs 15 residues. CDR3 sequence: CASSLDRYLGDEQYF. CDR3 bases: TGTGCCAGCAGCTTAGATCGGTACCTGGGGGACGAGCAGTACTTC.

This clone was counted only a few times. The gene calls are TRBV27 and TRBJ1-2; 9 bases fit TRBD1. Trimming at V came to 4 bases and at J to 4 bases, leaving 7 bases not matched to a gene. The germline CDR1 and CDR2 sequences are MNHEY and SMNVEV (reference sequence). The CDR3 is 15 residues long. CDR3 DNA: TGTGCCAGCAGTTCAGGACAGGGGTTCCCCTATGGCTACACCTTC. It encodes CASSSGQGFPYGYTF.

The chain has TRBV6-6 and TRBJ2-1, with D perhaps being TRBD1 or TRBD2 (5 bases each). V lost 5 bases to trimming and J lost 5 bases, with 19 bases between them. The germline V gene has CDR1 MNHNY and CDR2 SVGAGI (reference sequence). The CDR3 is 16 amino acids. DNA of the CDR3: TGTGCCAGCAGTCCCCGGGGACCCTTTTTGGACAATGAGCAGTTCTTC. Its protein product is CASSPRGPFLDNEQFF.

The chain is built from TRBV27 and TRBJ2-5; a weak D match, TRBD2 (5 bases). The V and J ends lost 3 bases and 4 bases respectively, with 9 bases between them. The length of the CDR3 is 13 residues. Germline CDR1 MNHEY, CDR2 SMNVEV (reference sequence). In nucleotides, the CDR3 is TGTGCCAGCAGTTTTTCGGGGTCAGAGACCCAGTACTTC. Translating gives CASSFSGSETQYF.

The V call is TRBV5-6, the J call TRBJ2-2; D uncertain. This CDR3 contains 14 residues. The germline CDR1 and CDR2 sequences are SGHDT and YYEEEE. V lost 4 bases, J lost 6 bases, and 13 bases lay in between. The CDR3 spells CASSPAPPAGELFF. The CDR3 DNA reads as TGTGCCAGCAGCCCAGCCCCTCCCGCCGGGGAGCTGTTTTTT.

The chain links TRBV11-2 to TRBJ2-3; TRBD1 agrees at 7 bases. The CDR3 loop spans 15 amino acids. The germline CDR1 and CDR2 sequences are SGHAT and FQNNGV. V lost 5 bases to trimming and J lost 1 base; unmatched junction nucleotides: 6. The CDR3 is CASSHEGQGTDTQYF. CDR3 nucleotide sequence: TGTGCCAGCAGCCACGAAGGACAGGGCACAGATACGCAGTATTTT.

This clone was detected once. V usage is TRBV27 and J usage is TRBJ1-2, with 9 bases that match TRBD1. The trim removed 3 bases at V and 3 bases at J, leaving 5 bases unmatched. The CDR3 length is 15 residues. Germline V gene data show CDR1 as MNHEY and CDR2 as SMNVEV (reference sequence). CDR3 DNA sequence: TGTGCCAGCAGTTTTTCGGGACAGGGATACTATGGCTACACCTTC. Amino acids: CASSFSGQGYYGYTF.

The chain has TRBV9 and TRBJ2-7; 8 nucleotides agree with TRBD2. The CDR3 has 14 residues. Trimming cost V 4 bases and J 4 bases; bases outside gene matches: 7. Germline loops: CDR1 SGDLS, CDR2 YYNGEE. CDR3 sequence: CASSLSGSVYEQYF. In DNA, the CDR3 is TGTGCCAGCAGCTTGAGCGGGAGTGTATACGAGCAGTACTTC.

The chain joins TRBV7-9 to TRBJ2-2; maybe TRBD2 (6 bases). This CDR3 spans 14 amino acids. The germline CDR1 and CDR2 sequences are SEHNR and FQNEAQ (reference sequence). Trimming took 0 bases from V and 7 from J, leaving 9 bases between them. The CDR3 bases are TGTGCCAGCAGCTTAGCGCGGGAAATCGGGGAGCTGTTTTTT. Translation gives CASSLAREIGELFF.

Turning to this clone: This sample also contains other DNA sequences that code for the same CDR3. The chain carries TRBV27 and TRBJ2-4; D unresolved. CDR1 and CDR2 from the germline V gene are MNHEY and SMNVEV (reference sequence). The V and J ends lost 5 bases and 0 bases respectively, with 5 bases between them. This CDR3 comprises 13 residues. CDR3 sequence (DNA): TGTGCCAGCAGTCCCCTAGCCAAAAACATTCAGTACTTC. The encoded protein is CASSPLAKNIQYF.

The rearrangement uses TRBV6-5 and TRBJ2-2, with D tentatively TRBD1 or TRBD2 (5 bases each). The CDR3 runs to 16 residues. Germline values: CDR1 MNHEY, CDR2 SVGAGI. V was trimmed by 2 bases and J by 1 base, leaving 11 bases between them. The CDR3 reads CASSYGSGRNTGELFF. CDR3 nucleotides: TGTGCCAGCAGTTACGGGTCGGGACGGAACACCGGGGAGCTGTTTTTT.

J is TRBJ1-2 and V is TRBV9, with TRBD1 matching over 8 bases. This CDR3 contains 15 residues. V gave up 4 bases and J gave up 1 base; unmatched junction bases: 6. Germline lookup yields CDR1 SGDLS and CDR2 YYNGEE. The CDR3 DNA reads TGTGCCAGCAGCCTGTGGACAGGGATTAACTATGGCTACACCTTC. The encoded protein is CASSLWTGINYGYTF.

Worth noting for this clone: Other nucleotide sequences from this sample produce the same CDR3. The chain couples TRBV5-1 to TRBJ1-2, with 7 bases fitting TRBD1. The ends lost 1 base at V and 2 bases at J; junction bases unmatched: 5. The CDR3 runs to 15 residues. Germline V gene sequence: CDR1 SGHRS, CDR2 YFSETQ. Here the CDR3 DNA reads TGCGCCAGCAGCTTGAGGGACAGTCTCAACTATGGCTACACCTTC. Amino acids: CASSLRDSLNYGYTF.

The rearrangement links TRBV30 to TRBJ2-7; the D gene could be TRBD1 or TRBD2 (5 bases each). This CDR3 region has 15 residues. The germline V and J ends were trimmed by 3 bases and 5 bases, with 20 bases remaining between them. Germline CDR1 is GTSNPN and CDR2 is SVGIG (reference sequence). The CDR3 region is CAWSRGTPEVNEQYF. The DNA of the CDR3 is TGTGCCTGGAGCCGAGGGACGCCTGAGGTAAACGAGCAGTACTTC.

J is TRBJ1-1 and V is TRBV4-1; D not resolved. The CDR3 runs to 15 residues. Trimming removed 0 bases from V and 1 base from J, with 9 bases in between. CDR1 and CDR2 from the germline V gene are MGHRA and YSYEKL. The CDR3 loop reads CASSQDVVWNTEAFF. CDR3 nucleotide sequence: TGCGCCAGCAGCCAAGATGTCGTCTGGAACACTGAAGCTTTCTTT.

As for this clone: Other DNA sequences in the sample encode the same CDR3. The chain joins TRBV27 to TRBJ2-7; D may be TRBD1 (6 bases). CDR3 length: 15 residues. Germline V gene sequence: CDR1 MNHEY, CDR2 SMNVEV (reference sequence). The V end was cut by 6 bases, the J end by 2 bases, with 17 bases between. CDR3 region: CASSPTPGQTYEQYF. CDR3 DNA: TGTGCCAGCAGCCCGACCCCCGGACAGACCTACGAGCAGTACTTC.

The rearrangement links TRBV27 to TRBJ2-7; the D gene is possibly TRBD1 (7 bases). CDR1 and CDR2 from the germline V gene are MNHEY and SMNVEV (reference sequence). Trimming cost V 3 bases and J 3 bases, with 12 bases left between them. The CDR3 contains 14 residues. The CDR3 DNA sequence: TGTGCCAGCAGTTTTGCCAGGGGGGACTACGAGCAGTACTTC. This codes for CASSFARGDYEQYF.

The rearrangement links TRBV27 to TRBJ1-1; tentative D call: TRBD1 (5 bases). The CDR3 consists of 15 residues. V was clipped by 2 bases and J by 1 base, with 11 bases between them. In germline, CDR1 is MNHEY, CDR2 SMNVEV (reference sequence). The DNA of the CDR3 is TGTGCCAGCAGTTTAGGCGGCAGGGAGAACACTGAAGCTTTCTTT. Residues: CASSLGGRENTEAFF.

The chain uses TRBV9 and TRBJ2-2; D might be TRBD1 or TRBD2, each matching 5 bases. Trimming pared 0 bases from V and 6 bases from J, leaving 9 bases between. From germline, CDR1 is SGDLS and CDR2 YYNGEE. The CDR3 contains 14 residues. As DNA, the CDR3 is TGTGCCAGCAGCGTAGAGGGACCATCCGGGGAGCTGTTTTTT. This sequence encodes CASSVEGPSGELFF.

As DNA, the CDR3 is TGTGCCAGCACCCTGACAGAAAATTACGAGCAGTACTTC. This gives the protein CASTLTENYEQYF. J is TRBJ2-7 and V is TRBV7-9; the D gene is possibly TRBD1 (5 bases). The CDR3 loop spans 13 amino acids. V was cut by 7 bases and J by 4 bases, with 14 bases left in between. Germline V gives CDR1 SEHNR, CDR2 FQNEAQ (reference sequence).

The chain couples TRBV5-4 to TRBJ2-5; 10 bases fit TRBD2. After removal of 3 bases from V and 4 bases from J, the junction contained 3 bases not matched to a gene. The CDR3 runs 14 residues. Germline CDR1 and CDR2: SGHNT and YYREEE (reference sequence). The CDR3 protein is CASSSGTSVETQYF. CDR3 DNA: TGTGCCAGCAGCTCCGGGACTAGCGTAGAGACCCAGTACTTC.

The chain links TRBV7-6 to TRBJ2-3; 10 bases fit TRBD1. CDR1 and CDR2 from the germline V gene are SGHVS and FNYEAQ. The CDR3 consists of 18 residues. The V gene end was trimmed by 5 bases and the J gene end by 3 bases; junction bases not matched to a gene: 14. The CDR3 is CASSSIKDRGLLTDTQYF. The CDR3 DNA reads TGTGCCAGCAGCAGCATTAAGGACAGGGGGTTATTAACAGATACGCAGTATTTT.

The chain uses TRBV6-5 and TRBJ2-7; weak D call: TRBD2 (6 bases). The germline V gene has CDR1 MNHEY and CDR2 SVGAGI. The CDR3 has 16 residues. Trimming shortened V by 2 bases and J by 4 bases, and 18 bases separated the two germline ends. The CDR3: CASSYAPMRGEYEQYF. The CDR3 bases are TGTGCCAGCAGTTACGCCCCGATGCGGGGAGAGTACGAGCAGTACTTC.

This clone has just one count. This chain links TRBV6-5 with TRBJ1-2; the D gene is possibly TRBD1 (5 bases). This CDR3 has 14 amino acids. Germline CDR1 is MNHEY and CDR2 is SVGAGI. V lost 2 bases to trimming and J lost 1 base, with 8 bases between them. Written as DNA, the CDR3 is TGTGCCAGCAGTTACACGGGGGATAACTATGGCTACACCTTC. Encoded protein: CASSYTGDNYGYTF.